Each of the 26 T cell receptor beta chains below was sequenced from the same sample in a study of Graves' ophthalmopathy and Graves' hyperthyroidism. TCR beta CDR3 amplification used RNA transcripts. After a first-round RT-PCR with HTBI primers, a second-round multiplex PCR was run. TCRdb recomputed calls from the multiplex PCR reads with MiXCR, one row per CDR3 protein. This table has some 1.1 million distinct CDR3 sequences, about 40% appearing once. The sequencing input was peripheral blood or thyroid tissue (not recorded which). The source of these receptors is an adult man with Graves' hyperthyroidism.

This clonotype showed up many times. The genes are TRBV15 and TRBJ1-6; 8 bases are a match to TRBD1. Trimming took 3 bases from V and 6 from J; bases not matched to a gene: 1. The CDR3 covers 14 residues. Germline CDR1 and CDR2: LNHNV and YYDKDF (reference sequence). CDR3 in amino acids: CATSSTGGNSPLHF. In DNA, the CDR3 is TGTGCCACCAGCAGTACAGGGGGTAATTCACCCCTCCACTTT. Together with reference TRBV15 and TRBJ1-6, the CDR3 gives the full variable domain: DAMVIQNPRYQVTQFGKPVTLSCSQTLNHNVMYWYQQKSSQAPKLLFHYYDKDFNNEADTPDNFQSRRPNTSFCFLDIRSPGLGDTAMYLCATSSTGGNSPLHFGNGTRLTVT.

About this clonotype: One end of the junction fails to match germline, which may point to a read error. The rearrangement uses TRBV7-6 and TRBJ2-7; TRBD1 matches at 8 bases. Per germline, CDR1 SGHVS and CDR2 FNYEAQ. This CDR3 region has 14 residues. In nucleotides, the CDR3 is TGTACCAGTGACTACGGGACAGGAAAGCGCGAGCAGTACTTC. It specifies CTSDYGTGKREQYF.

A remark on this clonotype: Since no conserved phenylalanine or tryptophan closes the CDR3, a read error is the likely cause. The limits of the CDR3 on the DNA are not certain, so only TCRdb's listed CDR3 is given. The chain recombines TRBV7-2 with TRBJ2-5; the table's TRBD2 call for D was not verified on the DNA. Termini included, the CDR3 measures 17 amino acids. From germline, CDR1 is SGHTA and CDR2 FQGNSA. This CDR3 reads CASADGGEAGYGYTFGS.

The V and J genes are TRBV15 and TRBJ1-2; TRBD1 agrees at 10 bases. Germline V CDR1 and CDR2: LNHNV, YYDKDF (reference sequence). Trimming took 1 base from V and 10 from J; bases not matched to a gene: 12. The CDR3 runs to 16 residues. CDR3 protein: CATSRATGQGFSAYTF. DNA of the CDR3: TGTGCCACCAGCAGAGCCACGGGACAGGGGTTCTCGGCCTACACCTTC.

V is TRBV29-1 and J is TRBJ2-5; the match to TRBD2 covers 8 bases. There are 14 residues in the CDR3. J gave up 4 bases and V 4 bases, and 8 bases lay outside the gene matches. The V gene's germline CDR1 is SQVTM and CDR2 ANQGSEA. CDR3: CSVVGGGLGETQYF. The CDR3 DNA is TGCAGCGTTGTCGGGGGGGGGCTGGGAGAGACCCAGTACTTC.

This clonotype was recorded many times. The rearrangement joins TRBV6-6 to TRBJ2-7, with 7 bases identical to TRBD1. Unmatched junction bases numbered 10, after V lost 10 bases and J lost 1 base. Germline CDR1 reads MNHNY; CDR2 reads SVGAGI (reference sequence). The CDR3 totals 14 residues. CDR3 coding DNA: TGTGCCACACTTAACTCGGACAGGTCCTACGAGCAGTACTTC. Translating gives CATLNSDRSYEQYF.

This clonotype has a handful of counts. Relative to the germline gene, one junction end is altered; a read error may explain this. This chain links TRBV10-3 with TRBJ2-5; 16 positions match TRBD2. This CDR3 is 19 amino acids long. Germline loops: CDR1 ENHRY, CDR2 SYGVKD. CDR3 amino acids: CASSFALGTSGRDQETQYF. The CDR3 DNA reads TGTGCCAGCAGTTTTGCTCTGGGGACTAGCGGGAGGGACCAAGAGACCCAGTACTTC.

This clonotype was detected a few times. One end of the junction varies from germline; a read error may be responsible. V usage is TRBV10-3 and J usage is TRBJ2-7, with D possibly being TRBD2 (6 bases). Germline assignment: CDR1 ENHRY and CDR2 SYGVKD. There are 11 residues in the CDR3. CDR3 nucleotide sequence: TGTGCCAGCAGTTACTCGGGGGTCCAGTACTTC. Translating gives CASSYSGVQYF.

This clonotype has just a few counts. The gene calls are TRBV7-6 and TRBJ2-7; D may correspond to TRBD1 or TRBD2 (5 bases each). The CDR3 covers 16 residues. The V end lost 6 bases, the J end lost 5 bases, and 23 bases lay between the germline ends. Per the germline V gene, CDR1 is SGHVS and CDR2 is FNYEAQ. The CDR3 region has the DNA TGTGCCAGCAGTTACTCGATACCGACGGGGACGGACGAGCAGTACTTC. Residues: CASSYSIPTGTDEQYF.

This clonotype was picked up many times. The chain uses TRBV19 and TRBJ1-2, with 9 nucleotides matching TRBD1. V was clipped by 7 bases and J by 5 bases; unmatched bases: 8. There are 14 residues in the CDR3. Germline assignment: CDR1 LNHDA and CDR2 SQIVND (reference sequence). CDR3 region: CASTRGQGLYGYTF. In DNA, the CDR3 is TGTGCCAGTACGCGAGGACAGGGGCTTTATGGCTACACCTTC.

V is TRBV2 and J is TRBJ1-2, with TRBD1 matching 7 bases. CDR1 and CDR2 from the germline V gene are SNHLY and FYNNEI. J was trimmed by 7 bases and V by 10 bases; bases with no gene match: 15. The CDR3 loop spans 14 amino acids. The CDR3 spells CATSSEKGASGYTF. The CDR3 DNA follows: TGTGCCACCAGCAGTGAAAAGGGGGCGTCTGGCTACACCTTC. Full variable domain (rest looked up from reference TRBV2 and TRBJ1-2): EPEVTQTPSHQVTQMGQEVILRCVPISNHLYFYWYRQILGQKVEFLVSFYNNEISEKSEIFDDQFSVERPDGSNFTLKIRSTKLEDSAMYFCATSSEKGASGYTFGSGTRLTVV.

The chain is built from TRBV7-2 and TRBJ1-4, with D hard to call. Germline CDR1 SGHTA, CDR2 FQGNSA. The CDR3 spans 12 residues. V was shortened by 5 bases and J by 13 bases, with 14 bases between the two germline ends. The CDR3 protein is CASSPFGSILFF. The CDR3 bases are TGTGCCAGCAGCCCATTCGGTTCGATACTGTTTTTT.

This clonotype was observed a few times. The chain carries TRBV5-1 and TRBJ1-2; D unclear. The CDR3 extends over 15 amino acids. Germline values: CDR1 SGHRS, CDR2 YFSETQ. The ends were cut back, 5 bases at V and 2 bases at J, with 16 bases in the middle. Written as DNA, the CDR3 is TGCGCCAGCAGAACTAACTTAGAGACCAACTATGGCTACACCTTC. Translation: CASRTNLETNYGYTF.

To note about this clonotype: One base away lies a much larger clone, so this may be a sequencing read error. The final CDR3 position lacks the conserved phenylalanine or tryptophan, pointing to a likely read error. The V and J genes are TRBV10-3 and TRBJ2-7, with a tentative D call TRBD2 (6 bases). Deletions cut 6 bases from V and 1 base from J, with 22 bases between. There are 17 residues in the CDR3. Per germline, CDR1 ENHRY and CDR2 SYGVKD. This chain's CDR3 is CAISGSSPRISSYEQYL. The DNA of the CDR3 is TGTGCCATCAGCGGGAGTTCTCCCAGGATTTCGTCCTACGAGCAGTACCTC.

In the case of this clonotype: A much more abundant neighbour one base away suggests this may be a read error. The chain has TRBV2 and TRBJ2-2, with a tentative D call TRBD2 (6 bases). Germline values: CDR1 SNHLY, CDR2 FYNNEI. This CDR3 has 14 residues. The CDR3, as DNA: TGTGCCAGCAGTGGGGACTCCAACACCGAGGAGCTGTTTTTT. The encoded protein is CASSGDSNTEELFF.

This clonotype was found many times. The gene calls are TRBV29-1 and TRBJ1-5, with TRBD1 as a possible D gene (6 bases). The germline V gene has CDR1 SQVTM and CDR2 ANQGSEA. V shed 6 bases and J shed 2 bases, with 14 bases lying between them. CDR3 length: 14 residues. The CDR3 region is CSVSARGGNQPQHF. Written as DNA, the CDR3 is TGCAGCGTATCGGCCAGGGGTGGCAATCAGCCCCAGCATTTT. Variable domain in full (rest from reference TRBV29-1 and TRBJ1-5): SAVISQKPSRDICQRGTSLTIQCQVDSQVTMMFWYRQQPGQSLTLIATANQGSEATYESGFVIDKFPISRPNLTFSTLTVSNMSPEDSSIYLCSVSARGGNQPQHFGDGTRLSIL.

This clonotype appeared many times. The rearrangement links TRBV20-1 to TRBJ2-2; D is unclear. Germline-derived CDR1 and CDR2 are DFQATT and SNEGSKA (reference sequence). V was cut by 3 bases and J by 4 bases, with 9 bases left in between. The CDR3 totals 13 residues. CDR3 in DNA: TGCAGTGCTAGGGGGAATTTCACCGGGGAGCTGTTTTTT. Translating gives CSARGNFTGELFF.

This clonotype came up a few times. This sequence joins TRBV25-1 and TRBJ1-6; 7 nucleotides line up with TRBD1. Germline lookup yields CDR1 MGHDK and CDR2 SYGVNS. V lost 3 bases and J lost 0; bases outside the gene matches: 5. The CDR3 contains 17 residues. CDR3 in amino acids: CASSDWDSSSYNSPLHF. The CDR3 coding sequence is TGTGCCAGCAGTGACTGGGACAGCAGCTCCTATAATTCACCCCTCCACTTT.

This clonotype is a singleton in its sample. An end of the junction differs from the germline gene, which may be a read error. The V gene is TRBV28, the J gene TRBJ2-2, with D possibly being TRBD1 or TRBD2 (5 bases each). CDR1 is MDHEN and CDR2 is SYDVKM in the germline V gene. The length of the CDR3 is 14 residues. CDR3 sequence reads: CASSLARGTGELLF. The CDR3 region has the DNA TGTGCCAGCAGCCTAGCTAGGGGCACCGGGGAGCTGCTTTTT.

Many counts were recorded for this clonotype. The chain couples TRBV12-3 or TRBV12-4 to TRBJ1-1; 12 nucleotides match TRBD1. Trimming took 5 bases from V and 5 from J; bases not matched to a gene: 6. The CDR3 spans 15 residues. The DNA of the CDR3 is TGTGCCAGCAGTAGCGGGACAGGGGGCCGAACTGAAGCTTTCTTT. It encodes CASSSGTGGRTEAFF.

Comments on this clonotype: A read error may explain this, as a much larger clone is one base away. The chain uses TRBV5-5 and TRBJ2-2, with a weak D call TRBD1 (5 bases). The V end lost 4 bases, the J end lost 4 bases, and 14 bases lay between the germline ends. The CDR3 length is 15 residues. From germline, CDR1 is SGHKS and CDR2 YYEKEE (reference sequence). CDR3 sequence: CASSRRREGTGELFF. In DNA, the CDR3 is TGTGCCAGCAGCCGGCGCAGGGAAGGCACCGGGGAGCTGTTTTTT.

This clonotype was observed a handful of times. CDR3: CASSLQAEQYF. The CDR3 DNA is TGTGCCAGCAGCTTGCAGGCCGAGCAGTACTTC. The rearrangement uses TRBV5-4 and TRBJ2-7; D is unclear. In germline, CDR1 is SGHNT, CDR2 YYREEE (reference sequence). The CDR3 covers 11 residues. The V end lost 1 base, the J end lost 6 bases, and 5 bases lay between the germline ends. Drawing the rest from reference TRBV5-4 and TRBJ2-7, the complete variable domain is ETGVTQSPTHLIKTRGQQVTLRCSSQSGHNTVSWYQQALGQGPQFIFQYYREEENGRGNFPPRFSGLQFPNYSSELNVNALELDDSALYLCASSLQAEQYFGPGTRLTVT.

This sequence joins TRBV5-1 and TRBJ1-2; 7 nucleotides match TRBD1. Germline V gene data show CDR1 as SGHRS and CDR2 as YFSETQ. V dropped 2 bases and J dropped 6; count of bases not matched to a gene: 13. The CDR3 runs to 16 residues. This chain's CDR3 is CASSLGPTRQGNGYTF. DNA of the CDR3: TGCGCCAGCAGCTTAGGACCGACTAGACAGGGAAATGGCTACACCTTC.

This chain joins TRBV20-1 and TRBJ2-7, with TRBD1 identical over 10 bases. Per germline, CDR1 DFQATT and CDR2 SNEGSKA (reference sequence). The CDR3 is 16 residues long. Trimming cost V 3 bases and J 3 bases; bases outside gene matches: 11. The CDR3 coding sequence is TGCAGTGCTAGTTCCCTATCCGGGACAGGGGACTACGAGCAGTACTTC. This gives the protein CSASSLSGTGDYEQYF.

This clonotype was seen many times. The genes are TRBV5-1 and TRBJ2-7, with D possibly TRBD1 on 6 matching bases. The CDR3 contains 13 residues. CDR1 and CDR2 (germline): SGHRS, YFSETQ. The ends were cut back, 7 bases at V and 2 bases at J, with 13 bases in the middle. The DNA for the CDR3 is TGCGCCAGCGGTTCCCCAGGGGCCTACGAGCAGTACTTC. It specifies CASGSPGAYEQYF.

As regards this clonotype: A much larger clone sits a single nucleotide away, making a read error possible. The CDR3 carries no conserved terminal phenylalanine or tryptophan, so it likely arises from a read error. The rearrangement joins TRBV2 to TRBJ1-1; D ambiguous. Germline CDR1 reads SNHLY; CDR2 reads FYNNEI. CDR3 length equals 13 residues. Trimming pared 9 bases from V and 3 bases from J, leaving 14 bases between. The CDR3 region has the DNA TGTGCCAGGGGTGGGAACGGAGACACTGAAGCTTTCCTT. Translating gives CARGGNGDTEAFL.